The 23 T cell receptor beta chains listed next were all sequenced from one sample in a study of post-analysis software for immune sequencing data. Study-wide points: Elevated frequency relative to controls characterized several TRBV segments in patients, TRBV5-6, TRBV5-1 and TRBV20-1 among them.

cDNA libraries for TCR beta contained unique molecular identifiers. In TCRdb, the PCR reads were re-called with MiXCR into one record per CDR3 protein. The sample includes a few hundred thousand distinct CDR3 sequences, about 38% of them seen just once. No cognate antigen is known for these TCRs. Sequencing was done on a sample of blood. Every receptor here comes from a girl between 10 and 17 years old with multiple sclerosis.

Ten or more counts support this clonotype. This chain uses TRBV10-3 with TRBJ2-7; 13 bases line up with TRBD2. The CDR3 length is 18 residues. V dropped 0 bases and J dropped 5; count of bases not matched to a gene: 10. Germline CDR1 and CDR2: ENHRY and SYGVKD. CDR3 loop: CAISESGGLAGVPDEQYF. CDR3 nucleotide sequence: TGTGCCATCAGTGAGTCTGGAGGACTAGCGGGAGTCCCGGACGAGCAGTACTTC.

This chain joins TRBV20-1 and TRBJ1-2; possible D gene TRBD1, 5 bases. Germline CDR1 is DFQATT and CDR2 is SNEGSKA (reference sequence). The CDR3 extends over 13 amino acids. Trimming left V 3 bases short and J 5 bases short, with 13 bases between. CDR3 loop: CSASLTEVYGYTF. CDR3 bases: TGCAGTGCTAGCCTGACAGAGGTATATGGCTACACCTTC.

This clonotype was recorded at least ten times. The genes are TRBV7-2 and TRBJ1-1; D unclear. Germline V CDR1 and CDR2: SGHTA, FQGNSA. This CDR3 region has 14 residues. The V end lost 5 bases, the J end lost 10 bases, and 20 bases lay between the germline ends. The CDR3: CASSPRGVGAGAFF. The CDR3 DNA is TGTGCCAGCAGCCCCCGAGGTGTAGGAGCAGGAGCTTTCTTT.

This clonotype was picked up many times. The J gene is TRBJ2-5, the V gene TRBV3-1; D gene unclear. The CDR3 consists of 14 residues. CDR1 LGHDT and CDR2 YNNKEL come from the germline V gene (reference sequence). The V and J ends lost 2 bases and 2 bases respectively, with 9 bases between them. CDR3 in amino acids: CASSQSETQETQYF. Written as DNA, the CDR3 is TGTGCCAGCAGCCAATCAGAGACACAAGAGACCCAGTACTTC.

This clonotype was seen more than once but under ten times. V usage is TRBV29-1 and J usage is TRBJ1-6; D is unresolved. This CDR3 region has 10 residues. Trimming removed 6 bases from V and 7 bases from J, with 4 bases in between. Germline V gene sequence: CDR1 SQVTM, CDR2 ANQGSEA. As DNA, the CDR3 is TGCAGCGTCGGGAATTCACCCCTCCACTTT. Protein product: CSVGNSPLHF.

The chain recombines TRBV5-1 with TRBJ2-1; D not resolved. Germline loops: CDR1 SGHRS, CDR2 YFSETQ. Trimming removed 2 bases from V and 4 bases from J, with 7 bases in between. The CDR3 loop spans 13 amino acids. DNA of the CDR3: TGCGCCAGCAGCTTACCCGGGTACAATGAGCAGTTCTTC. It translates to CASSLPGYNEQFF.

This clonotype was counted between two and nine times. The chain uses TRBV5-1 and TRBJ2-3; 8 bases agree with TRBD2. After removal of 0 bases from V and 4 bases from J, the junction contained 7 bases not matched to a gene. Germline V gene sequence: CDR1 SGHRS, CDR2 YFSETQ. This CDR3 is 16 amino acids long. The CDR3: CASSLGSGRASDTQYF. CDR3 bases: TGCGCCAGCAGCTTGGGGTCCGGGAGGGCCTCAGATACGCAGTATTTT.

V usage is TRBV28 and J usage is TRBJ2-5, with no clear D. Deletions cut 6 bases from V and 2 bases from J, with 13 bases between. The V gene's germline CDR1 is MDHEN and CDR2 SYDVKM. This CDR3 is built from 14 residues. This chain's CDR3 is CASSTKDFQETQYF. The CDR3 nucleotides read TGTGCCAGCAGCACAAAAGACTTTCAAGAGACCCAGTACTTC.

This clonotype was counted at least ten times. V usage is TRBV3-1 and J usage is TRBJ2-7; perhaps TRBD2 as D (6 bases). The CDR3 has 16 amino acids. Germline V CDR1 and CDR2: LGHDT, YNNKEL (reference sequence). V lost 1 base to trimming and J lost 3 bases, with 16 bases between them. CDR3 bases: TGTGCCAGCAGCCAAGCCGGCTGGGGGGATAGCTACGAGCAGTACTTC. Amino acid sequence: CASSQAGWGDSYEQYF.

This clonotype has a count of ten or more. The V and J genes are TRBV6-1 and TRBJ2-7, with 8 bases matching TRBD1. Trimming took 6 bases from V and 4 from J; bases not matched to a gene: 8. CDR1 and CDR2 from the germline V gene are MNHNS and SASEGT. The CDR3 covers 14 residues. The chain's CDR3 is CASSDAGGSYEQYF. CDR3 DNA: TGTGCCAGCAGCGATGCAGGGGGCTCTTACGAGCAGTACTTC.

The chain uses TRBV6-2 or TRBV6-3 and TRBJ2-7; D is undetermined. The end of the DNA is better explained by TRBJ2-5, so the J call may be wrong. Germline V gene sequence: CDR1 MNHEY, CDR2 SVGEGT. The CDR3 sequence is 13 residues long. In DNA form, the CDR3 reads TGTGCCAGCAGTTACCGGCCCCAAGAGACCCAGTACTTC. It translates to CASSYRPQETQYF.

The chain uses TRBV20-1 and TRBJ1-2; D is unresolved. This CDR3 spans 13 amino acids. Per germline, CDR1 DFQATT and CDR2 SNEGSKA (reference sequence). Trimming cost V 8 bases and J 3 bases, with 16 bases left between them. The CDR3 reads CSIKATEDYGYTF. The CDR3 nucleotides read TGCAGTATCAAAGCGACGGAGGACTATGGCTACACCTTC.

The chain couples TRBV21-1 to TRBJ2-7. TRBV21-1 is recorded as a pseudogene. The CDR3 spans 11 residues. In DNA, the CDR3 is TGTGCCAACAGCAAAGATTCCGAGCAGTACTTC. This sequence encodes CANSKDSEQYF.

The rearrangement links TRBV20-1 to TRBJ2-3; 9 nucleotides line up with TRBD2. Germline V gives CDR1 DFQATT, CDR2 SNEGSKA (reference sequence). After removal of 5 bases from V and 0 bases from J, the junction contained 9 bases not matched to a gene. The CDR3 length is 16 residues. The CDR3 nucleotides are TGCAGTGCTTCTGACGGACTAGCGACTAGCACAGATACGCAGTATTTT. It translates to CSASDGLATSTDTQYF.

This chain joins TRBV6-2 or TRBV6-3 and TRBJ2-5, with D perhaps matching TRBD1 or TRBD2 (5 bases each). From germline, CDR1 is MNHEY and CDR2 SVGEGT. V was shortened by 0 bases and J by 2 bases, with 10 bases between the two germline ends. The CDR3 is 15 residues long. The CDR3 DNA reads TGTGCCAGCAGTTACTCGACGGGGCTACAAGAGACCCAGTACTTC. This codes for CASSYSTGLQETQYF.

The chain joins TRBV5-1 to TRBJ1-1, with 8 bases identical to TRBD1. From germline, CDR1 is SGHRS and CDR2 YFSETQ. The CDR3 consists of 15 residues. The V and J ends lost 1 base and 4 bases, in that order; junction bases with no gene match: 6. The CDR3 DNA sequence: TGCGCCAGCAGCTTGATCGCAGGGGGCGGCACTGAAGCTTTCTTT. This translates into CASSLIAGGGTEAFF.

This clonotype was counted between two and nine times. The rearrangement joins TRBV28 to TRBJ1-4; no reliable D call. V lost 10 bases and J 2 bases, leaving 11 bases between the germline ends. Per the germline V gene, CDR1 is MDHEN and CDR2 is SYDVKM. This CDR3 is 13 amino acids long. CDR3 loop: CATRTATNEKLFF. CDR3 in DNA: TGTGCCACCCGGACGGCTACTAATGAAAAACTGTTTTTT.

V usage is TRBV2 and J usage is TRBJ2-1, with D possibly being TRBD1 or TRBD2 (6 bases each). Trimming left V 8 bases short and J 4 bases short, with 15 bases between. From germline, CDR1 is SNHLY and CDR2 FYNNEI. This CDR3 contains 14 residues. This CDR3 reads CASGGTRKYNEQFF. The DNA of the CDR3 is TGTGCCAGCGGCGGGACAAGAAAGTACAATGAGCAGTTCTTC. The whole variable domain, filled in from reference TRBV2 and TRBJ2-1, reads EPEVTQTPSHQVTQMGQEVILRCVPISNHLYFYWYRQILGQKVEFLVSFYNNEISEKSEIFDDQFSVERPDGSNFTLKIRSTKLEDSAMYFCASGGTRKYNEQFFGPGTRLTVL.

As concerns this clonotype: A much larger clone differs by one base, so this may be a read error. This rearrangement joins TRBV4-1 to TRBJ2-6; D is possibly TRBD2 (6 bases). This CDR3 is built from 16 residues. CDR1 is MGHRA and CDR2 is YSYEKL in the germline V gene. This CDR3 reads CPSIGPGRSGANVLTF. In nucleotides, the CDR3 is TGCCCCAGCATTGGGCCAGGGAGGTCTGGGGCCAACGTCCTGACTTTC.

The rearrangement links TRBV12-3 or TRBV12-4 to TRBJ2-1; D ambiguous. The CDR3 extends over 14 amino acids. The germline V and J ends were trimmed by 2 bases and 8 bases, with 13 bases remaining between them. The CDR3 protein is CASSLSPTSDEQFF. The CDR3 DNA reads TGTGCCAGCAGTTTATCTCCTACAAGCGATGAGCAGTTCTTC.

On this clonotype itself: This may arise from a read error, as a much more abundant clone is one base away. This chain connects TRBV7-2 to TRBJ1-2; D gene unclear. From germline, CDR1 is SGHTA and CDR2 FQGNSA. The V end was cut by 6 bases, the J end by 0 bases, with 11 bases between. CDR3 length: 14 residues. In DNA, the CDR3 is TGTGCCAGCAGGGGATTGAGGGCTAACTATGGCTACACCTTC. It specifies CASRGLRANYGYTF.

There are many counts of this clonotype. The chain joins TRBV28 to TRBJ2-4; 7 bases match TRBD1. Germline V gene sequence: CDR1 MDHEN, CDR2 SYDVKM. The CDR3 consists of 15 residues. The junction had 13 bases not matched to a gene; V was cut back by 7 bases and J by 7 bases. The CDR3 DNA reads TGTGCCAGCAACTCCGGACAGGCCGAGGGCAACATTCAGTACTTC. Translating it yields CASNSGQAEGNIQYF.

The genes are TRBV29-1 and TRBJ1-1; 7 bases map to TRBD1. V gave up 7 bases and J gave up 7 bases; unmatched junction bases: 6. Germline values: CDR1 SQVTM, CDR2 ANQGSEA. The CDR3 is 11 amino acids. CDR3 sequence (DNA): TGCAGCGCCCGACAGGGTAATGAAGCTTTCTTT. It is translated as CSARQGNEAFF. The full variable domain, completed using reference TRBV29-1 and TRBJ1-1, is SAVISQKPSRDICQRGTSLTIQCQVDSQVTMMFWYRQQPGQSLTLIATANQGSEATYESGFVIDKFPISRPNLTFSTLTVSNMSPEDSSIYLCSARQGNEAFFGQGTRLTVV.